The 11 T cell receptor beta chains in this list originate from one sample, sequenced in a study of blood T cells in healthy people across ages. A sample-barcoded 5' primer and a J-beta primer mix were used in a second PCR of roughly 7 to 12 cycles. In TCRdb, the 5' RACE reads were re-called with MiXCR into one record per CDR3 protein. The sample includes 890,000 or so distinct CDR3 sequences, 62% of them seen just once. Sequenced input: blood. The receptors come from a man younger than 40 in good health.

J is TRBJ2-1 and V is TRBV15; 9 bases align to TRBD2. The CDR3 consists of 14 residues. Trimming at V came to 5 bases and at J to 7 bases, leaving 6 bases not matched to a gene. Germline lookup yields CDR1 LNHNV and CDR2 YYDKDF (reference sequence). CDR3 region: CATSGLAGFNEQFF. The CDR3, as DNA: TGTGCCACCAGCGGCCTAGCGGGGTTTAATGAGCAGTTCTTC.

This chain connects TRBV29-1 to TRBJ2-5; TRBD1 is a possible D gene (6 bases). Germline V lookup: CDR1 SQVTM, CDR2 ANQGSEA. The CDR3 loop spans 13 amino acids. The ends were cut back, 1 base at V and 2 bases at J, with 8 bases in the middle. The CDR3 here is CSVEGGGQETQYF. In DNA, the CDR3 is TGCAGCGTTGAAGGAGGGGGACAAGAGACCCAGTACTTC.

V usage is TRBV15 and J usage is TRBJ2-7; 9 bases map to TRBD2. The CDR3 is 15 residues long. V was pared by 6 bases and J by 0 bases, with 6 bases of the junction left unmatched. Germline-derived CDR1 and CDR2 are LNHNV and YYDKDF (reference sequence). CDR3 DNA sequence: TGTGCCACCAGTATAGCGGGGGAGTCCTCCTACGAGCAGTACTTC. It codes for CATSIAGESSYEQYF.

This clonotype was detected only a few times. The chain couples TRBV20-1 to TRBJ2-5; D may be TRBD1 or TRBD2 (5 bases each). The CDR3 runs 11 residues. Germline V gene data show CDR1 as DFQATT and CDR2 as SNEGSKA (reference sequence). The V gene lost 6 bases and the J gene lost 2 bases, with 7 bases spanning the gap. CDR3 sequence (DNA): TGCAGTGCCGAGGGGCAAGAGACCCAGTACTTC. This gives the protein CSAEGQETQYF.

This clonotype has a handful of counts. The chain recombines TRBV20-1 with TRBJ1-4; D remains ambiguous. CDR1 is DFQATT, CDR2 SNEGSKA, per germline (reference sequence). The CDR3 contains 14 residues. V lost 5 bases to trimming and J lost 4 bases, with 14 bases between them. The CDR3 reads CSAPRSRINEKLFF. The CDR3 coding sequence is TGCAGTGCTCCTAGGTCCAGGATTAATGAAAAACTGTTTTTT.

This clonotype was counted a few times. The gene calls are TRBV20-1 and TRBJ2-5, with D possibly TRBD1 on 7 matching bases. CDR3 size: 14 residues. The germline V and J ends were trimmed by 0 bases and 5 bases, with 13 bases remaining between them. Germline values: CDR1 DFQATT, CDR2 SNEGSKA (reference sequence). CDR3 in amino acids: CSARDPTGRETQYF. The CDR3 DNA is TGCAGTGCTAGAGATCCGACAGGGAGGGAGACCCAGTACTTC.

This clonotype was counted a few times. The V gene is TRBV7-2, the J gene TRBJ2-3; 8 positions match TRBD1. This CDR3 is built from 14 residues. Germline CDR1 and CDR2: SGHTA and FQGNSA. V dropped 6 bases and J dropped 1; count of bases not matched to a gene: 3. DNA for the CDR3: TGTGCCAGCAGTTCGGACAGGGGCACAGATACGCAGTATTTT. This sequence encodes CASSSDRGTDTQYF.

Comments on this clonotype: One junction end does not reproduce the germline sequence, and a read error may be involved. This chain connects TRBV5-1 to TRBJ2-2; no firm D call. The V gene's germline CDR1 is SGHRS and CDR2 YFSETQ. This CDR3 comprises 17 residues. CDR3 nucleotides: TGCACCAGCAGCCCACTGCCGAGGCAAGAGATGGGCGGGGAGCTGTTTTTT. This translates into CTSSPLPRQEMGGELFF.

The V and J genes are TRBV20-1 and TRBJ2-4; tentatively, D is TRBD2 (6 bases). V was pared by 8 bases and J by 0 bases, with 23 bases between. The CDR3 is made up of 17 amino acids. Germline lookup yields CDR1 DFQATT and CDR2 SNEGSKA (reference sequence). The CDR3 sequence: CSPKAVGGGIAKNIQYF. The DNA of the CDR3 is TGCAGTCCGAAGGCGGTTGGTGGGGGGATAGCCAAAAACATTCAGTACTTC.

This chain links TRBV20-1 with TRBJ2-4; 7 bases map to TRBD1. The J call may not be correct, given that the DNA end is closer to TRBJ2-7. In germline, CDR1 is DFQATT, CDR2 SNEGSKA (reference sequence). The CDR3 has 14 residues. The CDR3 nucleotides read TGCAGTGCTAGACTACAGGGGAGTTCTCGCGAGCAGTACTTC. Translation gives CSARLQGSSREQYF.

The rearrangement uses TRBV10-3 and TRBJ2-5; D is possibly TRBD1 or TRBD2 (5 bases each). The DNA matches TRBJ2-7 better at its end, which makes the J call doubtful. CDR3 length: 14 amino acids. From germline, CDR1 is ENHRY and CDR2 SYGVKD. DNA of the CDR3: TGTGCCATCAGGGACCGGGACGCCTCCTACGAGCAGTACTTC. It codes for CAIRDRDASYEQYF.